This passage covers 26 T cell receptor beta chains from one sample sequenced in a study of glioma-infiltrating T cells after dendritic cell vaccination. Sequencing was performed with immunoSEQ multiplex PCR; in TCRdb, only in-frame clones are kept and a portion is missing. The sample yields roughly 60,000 clones, roughly 86% seen once. Time point noted: after dendritic cell vaccination, including at tumor progression/relapse. The source was blood, collected after dendritic cell vaccination. Receptors originate from a human donor with glioblastoma.

This clone came up once. The gene calls are TRBV4-3 and TRBJ1-2; D is unresolved. Germline V gives CDR1 LGHNA, CDR2 YSLEER. This CDR3 is 16 amino acids long. The ends were cut back, 0 bases at V and 2 bases at J, with 13 bases in the middle. In DNA form, the CDR3 reads TGCGCCAGCAGCCAAGATATGGCAGGTCCCAACTATGGCTACACCTTC. Its protein product is CASSQDMAGPNYGYTF.

The chain is built from TRBV5-6 and TRBJ1-4; 9 bases align to TRBD1. There are 17 residues in the CDR3. J lost 4 bases, V lost 3 bases, and 10 bases had no gene match. Germline V gives CDR1 SGHDT, CDR2 YYEEEE. The CDR3 DNA reads as TGTGCCAGCAGCTCCCCGGGACAGGGTATCGGTAATGAAAAACTGTTTTTT. This encodes CASSSPGQGIGNEKLFF.

Regarding this clone: This same CDR3 is encoded by further DNA sequences in the sample. V is TRBV7-8 and J is TRBJ1-6; a weak D match, TRBD1 (6 bases). V was cut by 1 base and J by 7 bases, with 14 bases left in between. There are 16 residues in the CDR3. Germline V CDR1 and CDR2: SGHVS, FQNEAQ. The CDR3 spells CASSLVGGAQNSPLHF. DNA for the CDR3: TGTGCCAGCAGCTTAGTCGGGGGGGCTCAAAATTCACCCCTCCACTTT.

The chain links TRBV11-2 to TRBJ2-5, with D uncertain. The CDR3 sequence is 14 residues long. Trimming took 2 bases from V and 4 from J, leaving 11 bases between them. From germline, CDR1 is SGHAT and CDR2 FQNNGV. CDR3 nucleotides: TGTGCCAGCAGCTTACTCCTTGGGCCAGAGACCCAGTACTTC. It encodes CASSLLLGPETQYF.

The CDR3 is CASSRLSGGTDTQYF. The CDR3 nucleotides read TGTGCCAGCAGCCGCCTTAGCGGGGGCACAGATACGCAGTATTTT. V is TRBV5-4 and J is TRBJ2-3; 8 positions match TRBD2. Looked up from germline, CDR1 is SGHNT and CDR2 is YYREEE (reference sequence). The CDR3 is made up of 15 amino acids. V shed 4 bases, J shed 1 base, and the junction held 5 bases outside the gene matches.

This rearrangement joins TRBV7-6 to TRBJ2-1, with 9 bases identical to TRBD2. The germline V gene encodes CDR1 SGHVS and CDR2 FNYEAQ. This CDR3 is built from 18 residues. Trimming at V came to 5 bases and at J to 4 bases, leaving 15 bases not matched to a gene. The CDR3 sequence is CASSRLPLAGLIYNEQFF. The CDR3 nucleotides are TGTGCCAGCAGCCGACTCCCACTAGCGGGCCTTATTTACAATGAGCAGTTCTTC. Variable domain in full (rest from reference TRBV7-6 and TRBJ2-1): GAGVSQSPRYKVTKRGQDVALRCDPISGHVSLYWYRQALGQGPEFLTYFNYEAQQDKSGLPNDRFSAERPEGSISTLTIQRTEQRDSAMYRCASSRLPLAGLIYNEQFFGPGTRLTVL.

The chain combines TRBV27 with TRBJ2-6; D unclear. CDR1 and CDR2 from the germline V gene are MNHEY and SMNVEV (reference sequence). The CDR3 has 14 residues. Trimming removed 4 bases at V and 1 base at J, with 5 bases between. As DNA, the CDR3 is TGTGCCAGCAGTTCCTATTCTGGGGCCAACGTCCTGACTTTC. It codes for CASSSYSGANVLTF.

The CDR3 sequence: CASSLQGGEKLFF. CDR3 nucleotides: TGTGCCAGCAGCTTACAGGGTGGCGAAAAACTGTTTTTT. V and J are TRBV5-6 and TRBJ1-4; D may be TRBD1 (6 bases). V was shortened by 2 bases and J by 8 bases, with 10 bases between the two germline ends. The CDR3 has 13 amino acids. CDR1 and CDR2 (germline): SGHDT, YYEEEE.

This clone has a handful of counts. The chain has TRBV7-9 and TRBJ2-1; 14 bases are shared with TRBD2. V trimming: 5 bases; J trimming: 4 bases; junction bases outside the gene matches: 13. The CDR3 consists of 19 residues. Germline lookup yields CDR1 SEHNR and CDR2 FQNEAQ (reference sequence). For the CDR3, the DNA is TGTGCCAGCAGCCAAAAAAGACTAGCGGGAGGGCCGGGGTACAATGAGCAGTTCTTC. Its translation is CASSQKRLAGGPGYNEQFF.

The V gene is TRBV30, the J gene TRBJ2-7; 8 bases agree with TRBD2. Germline CDR1 GTSNPN, CDR2 SVGIG (reference sequence). The CDR3 sequence is 15 residues long. The J segment lost 6 bases and the V segment lost 2 bases, leaving 12 bases of the junction unmatched. CDR3 protein: CAWSRPTGGVGEQYF. CDR3 DNA: TGTGCCTGGAGTCGGCCGACCGGGGGGGTAGGCGAGCAGTACTTC.

In DNA, the CDR3 is TGTGCCAGTAGTATACGGTTGGGGGCCCTGAGCACCGGGGAGCTGTTTTTT. Translation: CASSIRLGALSTGELFF. The rearrangement uses TRBV19 and TRBJ2-2, with D possibly being TRBD1 (6 bases). The V end was cut by 2 bases, the J end by 4 bases, with 17 bases between. Germline V gene data show CDR1 as LNHDA and CDR2 as SQIVND (reference sequence). The CDR3 has 17 amino acids.

This clone came up once. The chain recombines TRBV11-2 with TRBJ2-7; 9 bases agree with TRBD2. In germline, CDR1 is SGHAT, CDR2 FQNNGV. The CDR3 covers 15 residues. V was clipped by 1 base and J by 5 bases; unmatched bases: 6. CDR3 in DNA: TGTGCCAGCAGCTTAGGGGCGGGGGGGCCCCACGAGCAGTACTTC. It specifies CASSLGAGGPHEQYF.

The V gene is TRBV29-1, the J gene TRBJ2-1, with D possibly TRBD1 on 5 matching bases. Deletions cut 4 bases from V and 2 bases from J, with 12 bases between. In germline, CDR1 is SQVTM, CDR2 ANQGSEA. The CDR3 has 14 residues. The CDR3: CSVVSRATYNEQFF. In DNA form, the CDR3 reads TGCAGCGTTGTGAGCAGGGCTACCTACAATGAGCAGTTCTTC.

The V gene is TRBV18, the J gene TRBJ2-1; D gene unclear. Trimming pared 2 bases from V and 5 bases from J, leaving 10 bases between. The germline CDR1 and CDR2 sequences are KGHSH and LQKENI. CDR3 length: 14 residues. DNA of the CDR3: TGTGCCAGCTCACCAGGGCAGGCAGACAATGAGCAGTTCTTC. It codes for CASSPGQADNEQFF.

The gene calls are TRBV6-5 and TRBJ1-4; TRBD1 might be the D (5 bases). Per germline, CDR1 MNHEY and CDR2 SVGAGI. This CDR3 has 14 amino acids. The V gene lost 6 bases and the J gene lost 7 bases, with 15 bases spanning the gap. CDR3 coding DNA: TGTGCCAGCAGCGAGGGGAGGGTGGGTGAAAAACTGTTTTTT. It codes for CASSEGRVGEKLFF.

The genes are TRBV4-3 and TRBJ2-5; 10 bases align to TRBD2. The CDR3 covers 20 residues. The germline V gene encodes CDR1 LGHNA and CDR2 YSLEER. The V segment lost 2 bases and the J segment 4 bases; nucleotides outside the gene matches: 19. The CDR3 sequence is CASSQTPVASGSSVGETQYF. The CDR3 DNA sequence: TGCGCCAGCAGCCAAACCCCGGTGGCTAGCGGGAGCAGTGTTGGAGAGACCCAGTACTTC.

The gene calls are TRBV5-1 and TRBJ2-7; TRBD1 aligns across 9 bases. V gave up 4 bases and J gave up 7 bases; unmatched junction bases: 12. The CDR3 length is 15 residues. Germline V gene lookup returns CDR1 SGHRS and CDR2 YFSETQ. CDR3 sequence: CASSPGQGTWGEQYF. In DNA, the CDR3 is TGCGCCAGCAGCCCCGGACAGGGGACTTGGGGGGAGCAGTACTTC.

This sequence joins TRBV5-1 and TRBJ2-7, with 7 bases fitting TRBD2. Germline values: CDR1 SGHRS, CDR2 YFSETQ. Losses at the gene ends were 3 bases for V and 5 bases for J; bases not matched to a gene: 8. This CDR3 comprises 14 residues. The CDR3 region is CASSWGGEGNEQYF. The CDR3 nucleotides read TGCGCCAGCAGCTGGGGAGGGGAAGGAAACGAGCAGTACTTC.

The chain couples TRBV18 to TRBJ2-4, with TRBD1 matching 8 bases. Germline CDR1 and CDR2: KGHSH and LQKENI. The CDR3 spans 18 residues. The J segment lost 0 bases and the V segment lost 1 base, leaving 8 bases of the junction unmatched. The CDR3 spells CASSPLKTGALAKNIQYF. For the CDR3, the DNA is TGTGCCAGCTCACCACTAAAGACAGGGGCCCTAGCCAAAAACATTCAGTACTTC. The full variable domain, its missing parts supplied by reference TRBV18 and TRBJ2-4, is NAGVMQNPRHLVRRRGQEARLRCSPMKGHSHVYWYRQLPEEGLKFMVYLQKENIIDESGMPKERFSAEFPKEGPSILRIQQVVRGDSAAYFCASSPLKTGALAKNIQYFGAGTRLSVL.

The chain recombines TRBV18 with TRBJ1-5, with D possibly being TRBD1 (5 bases). V gave up 2 bases and J gave up 4 bases, with 9 bases separating them. This CDR3 contains 14 residues. CDR1 is KGHSH and CDR2 is LQKENI in the germline V gene. The CDR3 sequence: CASSPGARNQPQHF. Written as DNA, the CDR3 is TGTGCCAGCTCACCAGGGGCACGTAATCAGCCCCAGCATTTT.

This sequence joins TRBV5-1 and TRBJ2-6, with D perhaps matching TRBD1 (5 bases). This CDR3 has 16 residues. The V end was cut by 6 bases, the J end by 1 base, with 14 bases between. Germline V gene sequence: CDR1 SGHRS, CDR2 YFSETQ. CDR3 bases: TGCGCCAGCACACGACAGACCAGTTCTGGGGCCAACGTCCTGACTTTC. Translated, it gives CASTRQTSSGANVLTF.

This clone was counted once. J is TRBJ2-3 and V is TRBV5-1; 8 positions agree with TRBD2. This CDR3 has 16 amino acids. Germline lookup yields CDR1 SGHRS and CDR2 YFSETQ. Trimming cost V 0 bases and J 5 bases; bases outside gene matches: 8. In nucleotides, the CDR3 is TGCGCCAGCAGCTTGGCCCGGGCGGGGGGCAAAGATACGCAGTATTTT. It encodes CASSLARAGGKDTQYF. Based on the CDR3 plus reference TRBV5-1 and TRBJ2-3, the full variable domain is KAGVTQTPRYLIKTRGQQVTLSCSPISGHRSVSWYQQTPGQGLQFLFEYFSETQRNKGNFPGRFSGRQFSNSRSEMNVSTLELGDSALYLCASSLARAGGKDTQYFGPGTRLTVL.

The V call is TRBV11-2, the J call TRBJ1-2; the D gene is possibly TRBD1 (5 bases). The CDR3 covers 15 residues. The V and J ends lost 4 bases and 8 bases respectively, with 20 bases between them. Germline-derived CDR1 and CDR2 are SGHAT and FQNNGV. In DNA form, the CDR3 reads TGTGCCAGCAGCTCCCGGGACTCTCTGGTGGTAGGCTACACCTTC. This translates into CASSSRDSLVVGYTF.

The gene calls are TRBV5-6 and TRBJ1-1, with D perhaps matching TRBD1 (5 bases). Trimming pared 0 bases from V and 6 bases from J, leaving 9 bases between. From germline, CDR1 is SGHDT and CDR2 YYEEEE. This CDR3 contains 13 residues. The CDR3 region has the DNA TGTGCCAGCAGCTTGGCCCGGGGGGCTGAAGCTTTCTTT. Protein sequence: CASSLARGAEAFF.

J is TRBJ1-1 and V is TRBV9; D may be TRBD1 (6 bases). The CDR3 has 13 residues. CDR1 and CDR2 from the germline V gene are SGDLS and YYNGEE. With 5 bases removed from V and 3 bases from J, the gap between germline ends came to 11 bases. The CDR3, as DNA: TGTGCCAGCAGTGGGGGCGCGTACACTGAAGCTTTCTTT. Its translation is CASSGGAYTEAFF. Looking up the rest from reference TRBV9 and TRBJ1-1 gives the full variable domain: DSGVTQTPKHLITATGQRVTLRCSPRSGDLSVYWYQQSLDQGLQFLIQYYNGEERAKGNILERFSAQQFPDLHSELNLSSLELGDSALYFCASSGGAYTEAFFGQGTRLTVV.

The genes are TRBV19 and TRBJ2-3, with TRBD2 matching over 9 bases. The trim removed 6 bases at V and 2 bases at J, leaving 12 bases unmatched. CDR3 length equals 17 residues. Per the germline V gene, CDR1 is LNHDA and CDR2 is SQIVND (reference sequence). Written as DNA, the CDR3 is TGTGCCAGTAGGAGCCCCACTAGCGGGCCATACACAGATACGCAGTATTTT. It specifies CASRSPTSGPYTDTQYF. Complete variable domain (other parts from reference TRBV19 and TRBJ2-3): DGGITQSPKYLFRKEGQNVTLSCEQNLNHDAMYWYRQDPGQGLRLIYYSQIVNDFQKGDIAEGYSVSREKKESFPLTVTSAQKNPTAFYLCASRSPTSGPYTDTQYFGPGTRLTVL.